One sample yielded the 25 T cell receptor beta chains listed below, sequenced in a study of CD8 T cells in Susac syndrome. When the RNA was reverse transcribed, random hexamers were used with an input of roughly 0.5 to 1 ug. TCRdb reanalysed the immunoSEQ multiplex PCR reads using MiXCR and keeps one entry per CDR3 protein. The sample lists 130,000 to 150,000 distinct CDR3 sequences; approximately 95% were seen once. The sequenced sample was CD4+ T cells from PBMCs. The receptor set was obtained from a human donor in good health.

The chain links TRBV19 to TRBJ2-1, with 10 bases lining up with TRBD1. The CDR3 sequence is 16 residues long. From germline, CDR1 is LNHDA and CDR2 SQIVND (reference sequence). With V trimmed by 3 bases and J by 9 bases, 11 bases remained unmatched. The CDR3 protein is CASSIMRDRGSGEQFF. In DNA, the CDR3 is TGTGCCAGTAGTATTATGAGGGACAGGGGTTCGGGTGAGCAGTTCTTC.

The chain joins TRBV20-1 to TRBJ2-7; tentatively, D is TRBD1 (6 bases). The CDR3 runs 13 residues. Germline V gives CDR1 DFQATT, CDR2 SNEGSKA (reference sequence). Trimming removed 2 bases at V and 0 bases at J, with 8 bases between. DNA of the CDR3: TGCAGTGCTAGACAGGGGTTCTCCTACGAGCAGTACTTC. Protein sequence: CSARQGFSYEQYF.

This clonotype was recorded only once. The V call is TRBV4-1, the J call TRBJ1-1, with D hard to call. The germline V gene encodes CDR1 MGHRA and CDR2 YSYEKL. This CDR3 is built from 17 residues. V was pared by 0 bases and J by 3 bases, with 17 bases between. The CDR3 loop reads CASSQEIRNGKDTEAFF. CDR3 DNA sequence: TGCGCCAGCAGCCAAGAGATCCGGAACGGGAAGGACACTGAAGCTTTCTTT.

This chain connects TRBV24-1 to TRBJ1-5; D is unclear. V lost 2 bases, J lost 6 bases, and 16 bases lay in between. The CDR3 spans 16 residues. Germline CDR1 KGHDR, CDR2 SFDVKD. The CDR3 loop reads CATSDSGRVGGQPQHF. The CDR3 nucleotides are TGTGCCACCAGTGATTCCGGACGGGTTGGCGGTCAGCCCCAGCATTTT.

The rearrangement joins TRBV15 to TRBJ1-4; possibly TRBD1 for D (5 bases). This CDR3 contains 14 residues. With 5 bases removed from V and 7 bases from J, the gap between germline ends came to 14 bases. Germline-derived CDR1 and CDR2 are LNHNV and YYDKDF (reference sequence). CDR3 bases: TGTGCCACCAGCTGGGGGGGTATGGGTGAAAAACTGTTTTTT. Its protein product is CATSWGGMGEKLFF.

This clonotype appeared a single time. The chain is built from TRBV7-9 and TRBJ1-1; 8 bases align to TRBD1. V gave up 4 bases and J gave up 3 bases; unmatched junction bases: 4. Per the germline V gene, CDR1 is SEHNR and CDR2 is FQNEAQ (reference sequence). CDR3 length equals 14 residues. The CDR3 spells CASSSGQVHTEAFF. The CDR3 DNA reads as TGTGCCAGCAGCTCGGGACAGGTGCACACTGAAGCTTTCTTT.

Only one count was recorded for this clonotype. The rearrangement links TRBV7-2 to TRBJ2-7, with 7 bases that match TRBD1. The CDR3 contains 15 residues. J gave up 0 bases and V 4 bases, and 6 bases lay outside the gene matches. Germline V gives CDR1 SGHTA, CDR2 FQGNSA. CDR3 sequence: CASSSDRSVSYEQYF. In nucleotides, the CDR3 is TGTGCCAGCAGCTCGGACAGGTCCGTCTCCTACGAGCAGTACTTC.

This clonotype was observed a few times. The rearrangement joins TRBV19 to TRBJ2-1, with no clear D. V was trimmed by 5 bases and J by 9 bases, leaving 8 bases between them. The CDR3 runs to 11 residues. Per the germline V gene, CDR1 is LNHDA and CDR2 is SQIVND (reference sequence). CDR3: CASSQRAEQFF. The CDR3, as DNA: TGTGCCAGTAGTCAAAGGGCTGAGCAGTTCTTC.

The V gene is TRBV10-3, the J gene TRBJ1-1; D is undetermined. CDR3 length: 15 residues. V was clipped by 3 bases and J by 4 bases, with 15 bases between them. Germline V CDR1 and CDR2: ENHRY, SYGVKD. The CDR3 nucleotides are TGTGCCATCAGTGAACGGACCCCCGATTCCACTGAAGCTTTCTTT. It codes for CAISERTPDSTEAFF.

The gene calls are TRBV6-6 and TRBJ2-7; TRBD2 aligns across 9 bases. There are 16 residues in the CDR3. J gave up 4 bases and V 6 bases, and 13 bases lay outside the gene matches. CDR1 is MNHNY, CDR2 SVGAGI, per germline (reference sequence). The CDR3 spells CASSSQGRREGYEQYF. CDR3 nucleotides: TGTGCCAGCAGCTCACAGGGTCGGCGGGAGGGTTACGAGCAGTACTTC.

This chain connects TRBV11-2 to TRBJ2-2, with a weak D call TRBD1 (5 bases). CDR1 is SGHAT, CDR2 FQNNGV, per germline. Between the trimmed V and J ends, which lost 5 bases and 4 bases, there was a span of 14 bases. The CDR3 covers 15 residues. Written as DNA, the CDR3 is TGTGCCAGCAGCGGGTCAGGGATAGCCACCGGGGAGCTGTTTTTT. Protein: CASSGSGIATGELFF.

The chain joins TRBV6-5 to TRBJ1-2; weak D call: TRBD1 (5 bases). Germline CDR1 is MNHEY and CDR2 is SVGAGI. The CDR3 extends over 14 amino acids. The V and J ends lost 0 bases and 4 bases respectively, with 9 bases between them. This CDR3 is CASSYSTTAYGYTF. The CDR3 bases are TGTGCCAGCAGTTACTCGACGACAGCCTATGGCTACACCTTC.

This chain's CDR3 is CASSSHPPNTGELFF. CDR3 nucleotides: TGTGCCAGCAGCTCCCACCCTCCGAACACCGGGGAGCTGTTTTTT. The chain couples TRBV7-6 to TRBJ2-2; no definite D call. With 4 bases removed from V and 0 bases from J, the gap between germline ends came to 9 bases. This CDR3 region has 15 residues. CDR1 is SGHVS, CDR2 FNYEAQ, per germline.

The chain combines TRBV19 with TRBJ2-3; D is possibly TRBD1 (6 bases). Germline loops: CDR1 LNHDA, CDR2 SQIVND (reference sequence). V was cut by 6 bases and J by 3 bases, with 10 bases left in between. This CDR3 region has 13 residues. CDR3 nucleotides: TGTGCCAGTAGGAACAGGGCGACAGATACGCAGTATTTT. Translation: CASRNRATDTQYF. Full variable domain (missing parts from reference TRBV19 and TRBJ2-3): DGGITQSPKYLFRKEGQNVTLSCEQNLNHDAMYWYRQDPGQGLRLIYYSQIVNDFQKGDIAEGYSVSREKKESFPLTVTSAQKNPTAFYLCASRNRATDTQYFGPGTRLTVL.

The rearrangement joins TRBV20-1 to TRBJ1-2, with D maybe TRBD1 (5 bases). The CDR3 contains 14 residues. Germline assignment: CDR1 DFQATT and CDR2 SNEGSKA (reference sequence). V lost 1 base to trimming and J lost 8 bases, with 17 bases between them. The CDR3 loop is CSARVPRDLEGYTF. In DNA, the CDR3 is TGCAGTGCTAGAGTACCCCGGGACCTTGAGGGCTACACCTTC.

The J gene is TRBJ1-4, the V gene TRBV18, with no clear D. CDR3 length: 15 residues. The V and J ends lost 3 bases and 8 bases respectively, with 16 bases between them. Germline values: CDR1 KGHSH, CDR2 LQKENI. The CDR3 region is CASSPRADQREKLFF. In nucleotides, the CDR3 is TGTGCCAGCTCACCGAGGGCAGACCAAAGGGAAAAACTGTTTTTT. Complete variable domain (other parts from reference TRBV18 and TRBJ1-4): NAGVMQNPRHLVRRRGQEARLRCSPMKGHSHVYWYRQLPEEGLKFMVYLQKENIIDESGMPKERFSAEFPKEGPSILRIQQVVRGDSAAYFCASSPRADQREKLFFGSGTQLSVL.

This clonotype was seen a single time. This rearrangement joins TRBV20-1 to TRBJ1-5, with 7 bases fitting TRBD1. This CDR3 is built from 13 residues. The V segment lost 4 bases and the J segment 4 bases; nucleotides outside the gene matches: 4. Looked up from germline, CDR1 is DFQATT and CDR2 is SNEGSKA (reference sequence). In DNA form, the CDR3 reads TGCAGTGCTACGACAGGGAAGAATCAGCCCCAGCATTTT. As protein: CSATTGKNQPQHF.

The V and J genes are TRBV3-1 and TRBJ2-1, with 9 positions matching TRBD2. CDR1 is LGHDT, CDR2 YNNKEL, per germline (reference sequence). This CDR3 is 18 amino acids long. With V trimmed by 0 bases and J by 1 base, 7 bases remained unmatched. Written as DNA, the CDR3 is TGTGCCAGCAGCCAAGATAGAGGGGCGGGAGGGTCCTACAATGAGCAGTTCTTC. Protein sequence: CASSQDRGAGGSYNEQFF.

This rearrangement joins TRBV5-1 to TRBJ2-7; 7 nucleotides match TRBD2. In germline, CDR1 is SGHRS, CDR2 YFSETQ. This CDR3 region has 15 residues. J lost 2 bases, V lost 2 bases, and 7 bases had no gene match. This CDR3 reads CASSLRREGAYEQYF. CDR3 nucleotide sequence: TGCGCCAGCAGCTTAAGGAGGGAGGGTGCCTACGAGCAGTACTTC. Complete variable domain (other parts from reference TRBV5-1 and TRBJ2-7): KAGVTQTPRYLIKTRGQQVTLSCSPISGHRSVSWYQQTPGQGLQFLFEYFSETQRNKGNFPGRFSGRQFSNSRSEMNVSTLELGDSALYLCASSLRREGAYEQYFGPGTRLTVT.

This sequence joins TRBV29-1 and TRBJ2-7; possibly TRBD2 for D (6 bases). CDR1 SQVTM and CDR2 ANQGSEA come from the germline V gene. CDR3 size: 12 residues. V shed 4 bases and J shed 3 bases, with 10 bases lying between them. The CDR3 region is CSVGRGVYEQYF. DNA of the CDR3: TGCAGCGTTGGGAGGGGCGTCTACGAGCAGTACTTC.

CDR3 region: CASSSRRSNSYEQYF. The CDR3 region has the DNA TGTGCCAGCAGCTCTAGACGGTCGAACTCCTACGAGCAGTACTTC. The chain has TRBV7-9 and TRBJ2-7; D unclear. Trimming pared 4 bases from V and 0 bases from J, leaving 13 bases between. Germline CDR1 is SEHNR and CDR2 is FQNEAQ (reference sequence). The CDR3 consists of 15 residues.

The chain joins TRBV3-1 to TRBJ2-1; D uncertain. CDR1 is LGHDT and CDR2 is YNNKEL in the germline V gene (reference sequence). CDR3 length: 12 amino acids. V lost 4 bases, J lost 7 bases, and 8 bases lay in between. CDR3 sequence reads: CASSRWGNEQFF. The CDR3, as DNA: TGTGCCAGCAGCCGATGGGGTAATGAGCAGTTCTTC.

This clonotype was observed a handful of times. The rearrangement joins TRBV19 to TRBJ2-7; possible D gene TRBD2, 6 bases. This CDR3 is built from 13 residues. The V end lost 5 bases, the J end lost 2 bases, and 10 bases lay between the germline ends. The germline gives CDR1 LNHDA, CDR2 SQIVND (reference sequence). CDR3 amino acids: CASSPSGPYEQYF. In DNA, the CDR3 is TGTGCCAGTAGTCCCAGCGGGCCCTACGAGCAGTACTTC.

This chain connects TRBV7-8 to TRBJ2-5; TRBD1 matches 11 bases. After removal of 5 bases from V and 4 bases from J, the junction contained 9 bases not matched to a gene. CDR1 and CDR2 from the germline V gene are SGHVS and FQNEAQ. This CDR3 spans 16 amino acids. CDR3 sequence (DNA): TGTGCCAGCAGCCAAGTCCGGGGACAGGGGGTAGAGACCCAGTACTTC. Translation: CASSQVRGQGVETQYF.

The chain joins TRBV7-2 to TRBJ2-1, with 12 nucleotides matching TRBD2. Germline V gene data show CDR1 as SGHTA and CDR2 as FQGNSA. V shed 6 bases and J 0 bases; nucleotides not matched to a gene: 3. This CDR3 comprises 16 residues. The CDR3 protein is CASRSLAGGSYNEQFF. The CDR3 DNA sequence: TGTGCCAGCAGGTCACTAGCGGGAGGCTCCTACAATGAGCAGTTCTTC.